These 29 T cell receptor beta chains originate from one sample sequenced in a study of regulatory T cells in long-lasting Graves disease. Time point denoted: newly diagnosed GD, antithyroid drugs for less than 3 months. With RNA extracted from PBMCs as input, the TCR library was made. Building the TCR beta libraries relied on iRepertoire HTBI primers, and CDR3 regions underwent Arm-PCR. TCRdb reprocessed the multiplex PCR reads with MiXCR, giving one entry per CDR3 protein. In the table there are roughly 350,000 distinct CDR3 sequences, roughly a sixth of which are singletons. A further study also used this sample, focusing on T cells in Graves' hyperthyroidism and ophthalmopathy.

Source: peripheral blood mononuclear cells (PBMCs), taken at new diagnosis, from a patient treated with antithyroid drugs. The receptors originated from a middle-aged man with Graves disease.

This chain joins TRBV30 and TRBJ1-6; 7 bases map to TRBD1. V shed 2 bases and J 4 bases; nucleotides not matched to a gene: 5. CDR3 length: 15 residues. Per germline, CDR1 GTSNPN and CDR2 SVGIG (reference sequence). The CDR3 DNA reads as TGTGCCTGGAGTACCCCACAGGGGTATAATTCACCCCTCCACTTT. Protein product: CAWSTPQGYNSPLHF.

The chain links TRBV11-3 to TRBJ1-1; 9 nucleotides match TRBD1. The CDR3 sequence is 15 residues long. Germline lookup yields CDR1 SGHNT and CDR2 YENEEA. J lost 5 bases, V lost 3 bases, and 7 bases had no gene match. The CDR3 region has the DNA TGTGCCAGCAGCTTCCGACAGGGGGTGGGTACTGAAGCTTTCTTT. This sequence encodes CASSFRQGVGTEAFF.

This clonotype has more than one count but fewer than ten. The chain employs TRBV4-1 and TRBJ1-2, with 10 bases matching TRBD1. The CDR3 length is 14 residues. Losses at the gene ends were 4 bases for V and 6 bases for J; bases not matched to a gene: 5. Germline CDR1 reads MGHRA; CDR2 reads YSYEKL. CDR3 sequence reads: CASSLLTGGDGYTF. The CDR3, as DNA: TGCGCCAGCAGCCTACTGACAGGGGGCGATGGCTACACCTTC.

This chain uses TRBV9 with TRBJ1-3, with D possibly TRBD1 on 5 matching bases. Trimming stripped 4 bases from V and 4 bases from J, with 18 bases between. The CDR3 extends over 16 amino acids. From germline, CDR1 is SGDLS and CDR2 YYNGEE. CDR3 DNA sequence: TGTGCCAGCAGCCCCCAGTCTGAGGGGCCAGGAAACACCATATATTTT. Encoded protein: CASSPQSEGPGNTIYF. The whole variable domain, remainder taken from reference TRBV9 and TRBJ1-3, is DSGVTQTPKHLITATGQRVTLRCSPRSGDLSVYWYQQSLDQGLQFLIQYYNGEERAKGNILERFSAQQFPDLHSELNLSSLELGDSALYFCASSPQSEGPGNTIYFGEGSWLTVV.

This clonotype was counted many times. The chain is built from TRBV2 and TRBJ1-6, with 10 bases identical to TRBD1. The junction had 6 bases not matched to a gene; V was cut back by 8 bases and J by 14 bases. CDR1 and CDR2 from the germline V gene are SNHLY and FYNNEI. The CDR3 extends over 12 amino acids. In DNA, the CDR3 is TGTGCCAGCGGGACAGGGGCCGGGACCCTCCACTTT. The encoded protein is CASGTGAGTLHF.

As for this clonotype: It differs at one base from a far larger clone, so likely a read error. CDR3: CASSGDRGQPQHF. CDR3 in DNA: TGTGCCAGCAGCGGGGACAGGGGTCAGCCCCAGCATTTT. The gene calls are TRBV6-1 and TRBJ1-5; TRBD1 agrees at 10 bases. V shed 6 bases, J shed 6 bases, and the junction held 2 bases outside the gene matches. Germline-derived CDR1 and CDR2 are MNHNS and SASEGT. The CDR3 covers 13 residues.

This clonotype was seen many times. The rearrangement uses TRBV30 and TRBJ2-5; 13 bases match TRBD2. This CDR3 is 17 amino acids long. The V gene end was trimmed by 2 bases and the J gene end by 5 bases; junction bases not matched to a gene: 11. Germline loops: CDR1 GTSNPN, CDR2 SVGIG (reference sequence). This CDR3 is CAWSPHLLAGGRETQYF. The CDR3 region has the DNA TGTGCCTGGAGTCCCCACTTACTAGCGGGGGGGCGGGAGACCCAGTACTTC.

This CDR3 reads CSAPLAGEFYEQYF. In DNA form, the CDR3 reads TGCAGTGCCCCACTAGCGGGAGAATTCTACGAGCAGTACTTC. V usage is TRBV20-1 and J usage is TRBJ2-7; 11 bases match TRBD2. Germline loops: CDR1 DFQATT, CDR2 SNEGSKA (reference sequence). The CDR3 is made up of 14 amino acids. Germline trimming cut 6 bases from V and 3 bases from J; bases unmatched to any gene: 7.

This clonotype appeared many times. V is TRBV3-1 and J is TRBJ2-7; D is undetermined. V was pared by 0 bases and J by 6 bases, with 12 bases between. The germline V gene has CDR1 LGHDT and CDR2 YNNKEL (reference sequence). The CDR3 is 14 amino acids. The CDR3 loop reads CASSQDRIVGEQYF. CDR3 in DNA: TGTGCCAGCAGCCAAGATCGGATTGTCGGCGAGCAGTACTTC.

The rearrangement uses TRBV4-1 and TRBJ2-2; no clear D gene. The CDR3 loop spans 15 amino acids. With 0 bases removed from V and 2 bases from J, the gap between germline ends came to 7 bases. Germline CDR1 is MGHRA and CDR2 is YSYEKL. The CDR3 DNA sequence: TGCGCCAGCAGCCAAGATCCAGACAACACCGGGGAGCTGTTTTTT. This encodes CASSQDPDNTGELFF.

The chain links TRBV20-1 to TRBJ2-3, with 9 bases fitting TRBD1. CDR3 length: 16 amino acids. Trimming cost V 1 base and J 2 bases; bases outside gene matches: 7. CDR1 is DFQATT, CDR2 SNEGSKA, per germline (reference sequence). The CDR3 DNA is TGCAGTGCTAGAGGTCCCCGGGACAGGGCCACAGATACGCAGTATTTT. Its protein product is CSARGPRDRATDTQYF.

This clonotype turned up a few times. This may arise from a read error, as a much more abundant clone is one base away. This chain connects TRBV6-1 to TRBJ2-7; perhaps TRBD1 as D (6 bases). The V end was cut by 5 bases, the J end by 3 bases, with 11 bases between. Germline CDR1 and CDR2: MNHNS and SASEGT. This CDR3 has 13 residues. As DNA, the CDR3 is TGTGCCAGCAGTCCCCCGACAGGCTACGAGCAGTACTTC. Its translation is CASSPPTGYEQYF.

This clonotype was seen at least ten times. The CDR3 DNA sequence: TGTGCCAGCAGCGCGGGACAACGATATCAGCCCCAGCATTTT. As protein: CASSAGQRYQPQHF. The rearrangement uses TRBV28 and TRBJ1-5, with D perhaps matching TRBD1 (6 bases). Germline-derived CDR1 and CDR2 are MDHEN and SYDVKM. This CDR3 is built from 14 residues. Trimming cost V 6 bases and J 5 bases, with 14 bases left between them.

This clonotype came up many times. The chain has TRBV28 and TRBJ2-7, with D perhaps matching TRBD1 (5 bases). The germline V gene encodes CDR1 MDHEN and CDR2 SYDVKM. The length of the CDR3 is 11 residues. V was shortened by 2 bases and J by 9 bases, with 8 bases between the two germline ends. The CDR3: CASSLRQGQYF. The DNA for the CDR3 is TGTGCCAGCAGTTTAAGGCAGGGGCAGTACTTC.

This clonotype was seen ten or more times. The chain carries TRBV2 and TRBJ2-1; 8 bases are shared with TRBD2. The ends lost 8 bases at V and 6 bases at J; junction bases unmatched: 9. The CDR3 consists of 14 residues. Germline loops: CDR1 SNHLY, CDR2 FYNNEI. CDR3 protein: CASCPSAGGNEQFF. The CDR3 coding sequence is TGTGCCAGCTGCCCTTCGGCGGGGGGCAATGAGCAGTTCTTC.

This clonotype was picked up many times. This chain joins TRBV18 and TRBJ2-3; D not certain. The germline V gene has CDR1 KGHSH and CDR2 LQKENI. CDR3 size: 12 residues. Trimming removed 3 bases from V and 2 bases from J, with 3 bases in between. CDR3 protein: CASSPATDTQYF. DNA for the CDR3: TGTGCCAGCTCACCCGCCACAGATACGCAGTATTTT.

This sequence joins TRBV9 and TRBJ2-7, with 9 nucleotides matching TRBD1. From germline, CDR1 is SGDLS and CDR2 YYNGEE. The CDR3 length is 14 residues. Trimming cost V 4 bases and J 5 bases; bases outside gene matches: 7. This chain's CDR3 is CASSFGTGWDEQYF. CDR3 DNA: TGTGCCAGCAGCTTTGGGACAGGGTGGGACGAGCAGTACTTC.

The chain uses TRBV27 and TRBJ1-2; TRBD1 is a possible D gene (6 bases). The CDR3 runs to 15 residues. The V gene's germline CDR1 is MNHEY and CDR2 SMNVEV (reference sequence). Trimming shortened V by 6 bases and J by 4 bases, and 18 bases separated the two germline ends. Here the CDR3 reads CASSRRDMGTYGYTF. The DNA of the CDR3 is TGTGCCAGCAGCCGACGGGACATGGGGACCTATGGCTACACCTTC.

This clonotype was counted at least ten times. The gene calls are TRBV28 and TRBJ1-4; D gene uncertain. This CDR3 spans 13 amino acids. In germline, CDR1 is MDHEN, CDR2 SYDVKM. Trimming took off 2 bases at V and 7 bases at J, with 8 bases between the two ends. The CDR3 DNA reads as TGTGCCAGCAGTTTACGGGTGGTTGAAAAACTGTTTTTT. Residues: CASSLRVVEKLFF.

This clonotype was observed a handful of times. The V and J genes are TRBV29-1 and TRBJ2-3; D may match TRBD1 or TRBD2 (6 bases each). There are 14 residues in the CDR3. V lost 4 bases and J 0 bases, leaving 11 bases between the germline ends. Germline lookup yields CDR1 SQVTM and CDR2 ANQGSEA. CDR3 region: CSVATGASTDTQYF. The CDR3 coding sequence is TGCAGCGTTGCGACGGGGGCTAGCACAGATACGCAGTATTTT.

This clonotype was seen ten or more times. The rearrangement uses TRBV11-2 and TRBJ2-2; 10 nucleotides match TRBD1. The CDR3 length is 15 residues. With 6 bases clipped from V and 6 bases from J, the junction kept 7 bases outside the gene matches. CDR1 and CDR2 from the germline V gene are SGHAT and FQNNGV. This chain's CDR3 is CASRLDRGFPGELFF. The CDR3 DNA reads as TGTGCCAGCAGACTGGACAGGGGGTTTCCCGGGGAGCTGTTTTTT.

This clonotype was seen more than once but under ten times. The J gene is TRBJ1-2, the V gene TRBV28, with 7 bases that match TRBD1. Germline trimming cut 5 bases from V and 4 bases from J; bases unmatched to any gene: 4. CDR1 and CDR2 from the germline V gene are MDHEN and SYDVKM. CDR3 length: 13 residues. The DNA for the CDR3 is TGTGCCAGCAGTCGGGACAGCCTCTATGGCTACACCTTC. Translating it yields CASSRDSLYGYTF.

This clonotype has at least ten counts. The chain links TRBV11-1 to TRBJ2-1, with D hard to call. The V end lost 0 bases, the J end lost 12 bases, and 15 bases lay between the germline ends. CDR1 and CDR2 from the germline V gene are SGHAT and FQDESV (reference sequence). The CDR3 extends over 14 amino acids. CDR3 sequence reads: CASSLAPTGSRQFF. The CDR3 nucleotides read TGTGCCAGCAGCTTAGCCCCGACGGGTAGTAGGCAGTTCTTC.

The V call is TRBV6-1, the J call TRBJ1-1; 7 bases line up with TRBD1. This CDR3 is 12 amino acids long. The germline gives CDR1 MNHNS, CDR2 SASEGT. V gave up 7 bases and J gave up 4 bases; unmatched junction bases: 3. The CDR3 nucleotides are TGTGCCAGCAAGGGGGCTGGCACTGAAGCTTTCTTT. Protein product: CASKGAGTEAFF.

J is TRBJ1-3 and V is TRBV28, with D hard to call. Trimming shortened V by 7 bases and J by 0 bases, and 10 bases separated the two germline ends. Germline-derived CDR1 and CDR2 are MDHEN and SYDVKM. The CDR3 has 14 amino acids. As DNA, the CDR3 is TGTGCCAGCAATAAACCTATCTCTGGAAACACCATATATTTT. Protein: CASNKPISGNTIYF.

The chain joins TRBV20-1 to TRBJ2-7; D may be TRBD1 or TRBD2 (6 bases each). Trimming removed 7 bases at V and 2 bases at J, with 18 bases between. Germline assignment: CDR1 DFQATT and CDR2 SNEGSKA (reference sequence). The CDR3 has 14 residues. The CDR3 is CSVNAGQPPYEQYF. CDR3 in DNA: TGCAGTGTCAACGCGGGACAACCGCCCTACGAGCAGTACTTC.

The sample holds many counts of this clonotype. This chain joins TRBV2 and TRBJ2-5, with D perhaps TRBD1 (6 bases). Germline V gene lookup returns CDR1 SNHLY and CDR2 FYNNEI. The length of the CDR3 is 13 residues. V lost 7 bases, J lost 1 base, and 10 bases lay in between. The DNA for the CDR3 is TGTGCCAGCACGGCAGGGGTCCAAGAGACCCAGTACTTC. It encodes CASTAGVQETQYF.

This clonotype has ten or more counts. The chain employs TRBV12-3 or TRBV12-4 and TRBJ2-1; perhaps D is TRBD1 or TRBD2 (5 bases each). Trimming took 2 bases from V and 12 from J, leaving 14 bases between them. This CDR3 has 13 residues. CDR3 coding DNA: TGTGCCAGCAGTTTAACAGGTGGGGAGAGGCAGTTCTTC. Protein product: CASSLTGGERQFF.

This clonotype was seen ten or more times. Written as DNA, the CDR3 is TGTGCCAGCAGTGGGGCGGCCGCGGGGGCGGGGGAGCAGTACTTC. It translates to CASSGAAAGAGEQYF. This sequence joins TRBV2 and TRBJ2-7, with a weak D call TRBD2 (7 bases). Germline CDR1 is SNHLY and CDR2 is FYNNEI. Trimming stripped 4 bases from V and 7 bases from J, with 20 bases between. The CDR3 has 15 residues. The full variable domain, rest sourced from reference TRBV2 and TRBJ2-7, is EPEVTQTPSHQVTQMGQEVILRCVPISNHLYFYWYRQILGQKVEFLVSFYNNEISEKSEIFDDQFSVERPDGSNFTLKIRSTKLEDSAMYFCASSGAAAGAGEQYFGPGTRLTVT.